A selection of T cell receptor beta chains follows, all from one sample in a study of shared clonotypes between healthy human individuals. Sequencing was performed with immunoSEQ multiplex PCR; in TCRdb, only in-frame clones are kept and a portion is missing. The sample holds about 2.4 million clones, over 85% seen once. Sample: naive CD4+ T cells from PBMCs. The receptors come from a man younger than 30 in good health. Some clones in this sample may be carry-over from other donors' samples. Both conserved end residues are part of each CDR3. A D gene is named only where the DNA matches it firmly. The size field is filled for only some rows; it gives once, few, many or a size class.

size,V,J,D,DNA,CDR3
-,TRBV11-2,TRBJ2-3,-,TGTGCCAGCAGCCGGGACCGGAGAGGAGATACGCAGTATTTT,CASSRDRRGDTQYF
-,TRBV28,TRBJ2-7,-,TGTGCCAGCATGGGTGCGACGGAGCAGTACTTC,CASMGATEQYF
-,TRBV7-2,TRBJ1-1,-,TGTGCCAGCAGCTTGTGGGGGCGGACTGAAGCTTTCTTT,CASSLWGRTEAFF
-,TRBV18,TRBJ2-1,TRBD1,TGTGCCAGCTCACCTCGGGACAGGGGAAAAAATGAGCAGTTCTTC,CASSPRDRGKNEQFF
-,TRBV6-1,TRBJ1-5,-,TGTGCCAGCAGATCGACTCCGGAGGGCAATCAGCCCCAGCATTTT,CASRSTPEGNQPQHF
once,TRBV27,TRBJ2-4,-,TGTGCCAGCAGTCCGCGGGTAGCCAAAAACATTCAGTACTTC,CASSPRVAKNIQYF
-,TRBV28,TRBJ2-7,TRBD2,TGTGCCAGCAGTTCAACGACTAGCGGGAGGTCGACCTACGAGCAGTACTTC,CASSSTTSGRSTYEQYF
-,TRBV5-1,TRBJ2-7,-,TGCGCCAGCAGCTTGGGTCGCTCGGGGACATCGGTCTACGAGCAGTACTTC,CASSLGRSGTSVYEQYF
-,TRBV5-6,TRBJ2-5,TRBD1,TGTGCCAGCCGCGGGACAGGGGAAGGGGAGACCCAGTACTTC,CASRGTGEGETQYF
-,TRBV7-3,TRBJ2-1,TRBD2,TGTGCCAGCAGCCTCGGACTAGCGGGACACAATGAGCAGTTCTTC,CASSLGLAGHNEQFF
-,TRBV7-8,TRBJ1-1,TRBD1,TGTGCCAGCAGCTTAGCTGGGACAGGGGCCCTTATGGGGACTGAAGCTTTCTTT,CASSLAGTGALMGTEAFF
-,TRBV5-1,TRBJ1-3,TRBD1,TGCGCCAGCAGCCCCACCGGGACAGCTGGAAACACCATATATTTT,CASSPTGTAGNTIYF
-,TRBV14,TRBJ2-3,-,TGTGCCAGCAGCCAACTAGCCTACACAGATACGCAGTATTTT,CASSQLAYTDTQYF
-,TRBV4-2,TRBJ1-3,-,TGTGCCAGCAGCCAAGGGGTAGGGGGGCTCGGAAACACCATATATTTT,CASSQGVGGLGNTIYF
few,TRBV6-4,TRBJ2-1,-,TGTGCCAGCAGTGCCAGCTCCTACAATGAGCAGTTCTTC,CASSASSYNEQFF
-,TRBV11-2,TRBJ2-5,TRBD1,TGTGCCAGCAGAAGACCTTATACCGGGACAGAAGAGACCCAGTACTTC,CASRRPYTGTEETQYF
-,TRBV4-1,TRBJ1-5,-,TGCGCCAGCAGCCCGGGACCGAATCAGCCCCAGCATTTT,CASSPGPNQPQHF
once,TRBV7-3,TRBJ2-7,TRBD1,TGTGCCAGCAGCCCCGACAGGGGATCCTACGAGCAGTACTTC,CASSPDRGSYEQYF
-,TRBV15,TRBJ1-1,-,TGTGCCACCAGCAGAGATCAGGAGGTGCCGAACACTGAAGCTTTCTTT,CATSRDQEVPNTEAFF
-,TRBV5-6,TRBJ2-2,TRBD1,TGTGCCAGCAGCGCAGGGACAGGAAGTACCGGGGAGCTGTTTTTT,CASSAGTGSTGELFF
-,TRBV4-2,TRBJ2-6,-,TGTGCCAGCAGCCAAGTCCCAGGGCTCTCTGGGGCCAACGTCCTGACTTTC,CASSQVPGLSGANVLTF
-,TRBV4-2,TRBJ2-1,TRBD1,TGTGCCAGCAGGAAGCAAGGGACAGGTCGGGTCGATGAGCAGTTCTTC,CASRKQGTGRVDEQFF
-,TRBV5-6,TRBJ2-3,-,TGTGCCAGCAGCTTCGGTGCGCGGAGCACAGATACGCAGTATTTT,CASSFGARSTDTQYF
-,TRBV15,TRBJ2-5,TRBD1,TGTGCCACCAGCAGGGACAGGGGGAGAGGGCAAGAGACCCAGTACTTC,CATSRDRGRGQETQYF
-,TRBV9,TRBJ2-7,-,TGTGCCAGCAGCGTAGAGGCGGATAGCTCCTACGAGCAGTACTTC,CASSVEADSSYEQYF
-,TRBV7-6,TRBJ2-5,-,TGTGCCAGCAGCTTAAGAGGACAAGAGACCCAGTACTTC,CASSLRGQETQYF
-,TRBV28,TRBJ2-7,-,TGTGCCAGCAGTTTGGGGGTCGGGAGCTCCTACGAGCAGTACTTC,CASSLGVGSSYEQYF
-,TRBV5-1,TRBJ1-5,-,TGCGCCAGCAGCTCCTCGCCCAATCAGCCCCAGCATTTT,CASSSSPNQPQHF
-,TRBV5-1,TRBJ1-1,-,TGCGCCAGCAGCTTGGAACCGGGGAGTAGGACTGAAGCTTTCTTT,CASSLEPGSRTEAFF
once,TRBV27,TRBJ2-7,-,TGTGCCAGCACTCCCTCCGGAGCAGGCAACTCCTACGAGCAGTACTTC,CASTPSGAGNSYEQYF
-,TRBV14,TRBJ1-1,-,TGTGCCAGCATCCAGGCCGGTTCGGGAGGCGCTGAAGCTTTCTTT,CASIQAGSGGAEAFF
-,TRBV6-5,TRBJ1-2,-,TGTGCCAGCATCGGGGTTAGAGGAAACTATGGCTACACCTTC,CASIGVRGNYGYTF
-,TRBV28,TRBJ2-2,-,TGTGCCAGCAAGGGAGGGCGGCTGACAGGGACCACCGGGGAGCTGTTTTTT,CASKGGRLTGTTGELFF
-,TRBV5-6,TRBJ2-5,-,TGTGCCAGCAGCTTGGACAGGGAAGAGACCCAGTACTTC,CASSLDREETQYF
-,TRBV5-1,TRBJ2-7,-,TGCGCCAGCCGTGACAAAGGGGTGGTCGACGAGCAGTACTTC,CASRDKGVVDEQYF
-,TRBV29-1,TRBJ2-7,TRBD1,TGCAGCGTTGCCACCCGACAGGGAACCTACGAGCAGTACTTC,CSVATRQGTYEQYF
-,TRBV28,TRBJ1-2,-,TGTGCCAGCATCTCGAGGGGGACAAAAGATGGCTACACCTTC,CASISRGTKDGYTF
-,TRBV5-1,TRBJ2-4,-,TGCGCCAGCAGCCCCAGGGCGACAGAAAAAAACATTCAGTACTTC,CASSPRATEKNIQYF
-,TRBV28,TRBJ1-2,-,TGTGCCAGCACCGGACAAGGTGGATATGGCTACACCTTC,CASTGQGGYGYTF
-,TRBV2,TRBJ2-7,TRBD2,TGTGCCAGCAGCGGGGGACTAGCGGCTGAGCAGTACTTC,CASSGGLAAEQYF
-,TRBV28,TRBJ2-7,-,TGTGCCAGCAGTTTTCGGGGGGCTGCCCACGAGCAGTACTTC,CASSFRGAAHEQYF
-,TRBV30,TRBJ2-7,TRBD1,TGTGCCTGGAGCCGGGACAGGGGGATCTACGAGCAGTACTTC,CAWSRDRGIYEQYF
-,TRBV5-4,TRBJ2-5,TRBD2,TGTGCCAGCAGCTTAGGGGGTCTAGCGGGAGGCCGGGAGACCCAGTACTTC,CASSLGGLAGGRETQYF
-,TRBV29-1,TRBJ2-1,-,TGCAGCGTTGGAAATTACAATGAGCAGTTCTTC,CSVGNYNEQFF
-,TRBV27,TRBJ2-7,TRBD1,TGTGCCAGCAGTTCAAACCGGGACAGGGGGAACGAGCAGTACTTC,CASSSNRDRGNEQYF
-,TRBV7-7,TRBJ2-5,TRBD2,TGTGCCAGCAGCTTAGATGGCGGGAGTGGAACCCAGTACTTC,CASSLDGGSGTQYF
-,TRBV5-4,TRBJ2-1,-,TGTGCCAGCAGCTTAACGGAGCATGAGCAGTTCTTC,CASSLTEHEQFF
-,TRBV2,TRBJ2-7,-,TGTGCCAGCAGTGCTCTAGCGCTAGAGCAGTACTTC,CASSALALEQYF